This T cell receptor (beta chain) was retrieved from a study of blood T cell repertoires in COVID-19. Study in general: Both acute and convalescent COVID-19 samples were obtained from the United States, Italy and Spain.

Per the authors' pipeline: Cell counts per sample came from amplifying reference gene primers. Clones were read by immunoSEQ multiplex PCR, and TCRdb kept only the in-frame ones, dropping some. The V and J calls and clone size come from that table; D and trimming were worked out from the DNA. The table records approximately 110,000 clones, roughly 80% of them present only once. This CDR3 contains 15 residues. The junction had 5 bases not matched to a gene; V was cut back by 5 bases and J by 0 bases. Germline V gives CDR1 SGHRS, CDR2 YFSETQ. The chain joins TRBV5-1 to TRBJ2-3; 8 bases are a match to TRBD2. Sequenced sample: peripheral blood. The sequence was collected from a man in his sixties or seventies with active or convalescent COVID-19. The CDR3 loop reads CASRPTSGSTDTQYF. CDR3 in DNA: TGCGCCAGCAGGCCAACTAGCGGAAGCACAGATACGCAGTATTTT.